A single sample is the source of the 11 T cell receptor beta chains below, sequenced in a study of blood T cell repertoires in COVID-19. Profiling relied on immunoSEQ multiplex PCR, and the TCRdb table lists in-frame clones only, not all of them. The sample carries 250,000 or so clones, 75% to 90% recorded once. Sequenced sample: PBMCs or T cells enriched from blood (not recorded which). These receptors came from a woman aged 40 to 50 who had been exposed to COVID-19.

V usage is TRBV28 and J usage is TRBJ2-3; D is ambiguous. Trimming left V 6 bases short and J 4 bases short, with 8 bases between. This CDR3 comprises 12 residues. Per germline, CDR1 MDHEN and CDR2 SYDVKM. Written as DNA, the CDR3 is TGTGCCAGCAGAGTTCCGGCAGATACGCAGTATTTT. Translated, it gives CASRVPADTQYF.

The CDR3 nucleotides are TGTGCCAGCAGTTATCTAGCGGGAGGGCCTATTTACCAGTTCTTC. Translating gives CASSYLAGGPIYQFF. J is TRBJ2-1 and V is TRBV6-5; TRBD2 matches 12 bases. CDR1 is MNHEY, CDR2 SVGAGI, per germline. Trimming at V came to 3 bases and at J to 13 bases, leaving 10 bases not matched to a gene. The CDR3 is made up of 15 amino acids.

This chain links TRBV28 with TRBJ2-3, with TRBD2 identical over 11 bases. This CDR3 contains 14 residues. Germline lookup yields CDR1 MDHEN and CDR2 SYDVKM. V dropped 7 bases and J dropped 5; count of bases not matched to a gene: 5. The CDR3 DNA sequence: TGTGCCAGCACGGCTAGCGGGAGGATAGATACGCAGTATTTT. Protein sequence: CASTASGRIDTQYF. The variable domain in full, with the rest retrieved from reference TRBV28 and TRBJ2-3, is DVKVTQSSRYLVKRTGEKVFLECVQDMDHENMFWYRQDPGLGLRLIYFSYDVKMKEKGDIPEGYSVSREKKERFSLILESASTNQTSMYLCASTASGRIDTQYFGPGTRLTVL.

V usage is TRBV7-3 and J usage is TRBJ1-1; D may be TRBD1 (5 bases). The CDR3 runs to 15 residues. V was clipped by 5 bases and J by 1 base, with 14 bases between them. Germline V gene data show CDR1 as SGHTA and CDR2 as FQGTGA. CDR3 nucleotides: TGTGCCAGCAGCAAGTTGGGGGGTTCGAACACTGAAGCTTTCTTT. It is translated as CASSKLGGSNTEAFF. Drawing the rest from reference TRBV7-3 and TRBJ1-1, the complete variable domain is GAGVSQTPSNKVTEKGKYVELRCDPISGHTALYWYRQSLGQGPEFLIYFQGTGAADDSGLPNDRFFAVRPEGSVSTLKIQRTERGDSAVYLCASSKLGGSNTEAFFGQGTRLTVV.

This chain connects TRBV27 to TRBJ1-5; D unclear. The CDR3 runs to 15 residues. Trimming left V 3 bases short and J 0 bases short, with 9 bases between. Germline lookup yields CDR1 MNHEY and CDR2 SMNVEV (reference sequence). DNA for the CDR3: TGTGCCAGCAGTTTGACATTTCTTAGCAATCAGCCCCAGCATTTT. Encoded protein: CASSLTFLSNQPQHF.

CDR3 sequence (DNA): TGTGCCAGCAGTCTACAGGGGGGGCGAGGAAAACTGTTTTTT. Translation gives CASSLQGGRGKLFF. The chain couples TRBV6-5 to TRBJ1-4; 8 nucleotides match TRBD1. Trimming took 5 bases from V and 10 from J; bases not matched to a gene: 9. Per germline, CDR1 MNHEY and CDR2 SVGAGI. The CDR3 consists of 14 residues.

J is TRBJ1-1 and V is TRBV18; 8 positions agree with TRBD1. The CDR3 length is 13 residues. Germline V lookup: CDR1 KGHSH, CDR2 LQKENI. V was clipped by 6 bases and J by 5 bases; unmatched bases: 5. CDR3 nucleotides: TGTGCCAGCTCGATTACAGGGGGAACTGAAGCTTTCTTT. Translated: CASSITGGTEAFF.

The gene calls are TRBV6-2 or TRBV6-3 and TRBJ2-3, with D perhaps matching TRBD2 (5 bases). The CDR3 is 14 amino acids. Looked up from germline, CDR1 is MNHEY and CDR2 is SVGEGT. V was pared by 8 bases and J by 3 bases, with 15 bases between. CDR3 in amino acids: CASGFGVGTDTQYF. CDR3 DNA: TGTGCCAGCGGTTTCGGGGTAGGGACAGATACGCAGTATTTT.

As for this clone: A read error may produce the germline difference seen at one junction end. This sequence joins TRBV5-1 and TRBJ1-6; 9 bases are a match to TRBD1. Germline values: CDR1 SGHRS, CDR2 YFSETQ. The CDR3 has 15 amino acids. CDR3 region: CASSLAGQGISPLHF. CDR3 nucleotides: TGTGCCAGCAGCTTGGCGGGACAGGGCATTTCACCCCTCCACTTT.

This chain links TRBV27 with TRBJ1-1; D is ambiguous. With 3 bases removed from V and 1 base from J, the gap between germline ends came to 6 bases. The CDR3 sequence is 13 residues long. The V gene's germline CDR1 is MNHEY and CDR2 SMNVEV (reference sequence). The CDR3 region has the DNA TGTGCCAGCAGTTTCGAGGGGAACACTGAAGCTTTCTTT. Translation gives CASSFEGNTEAFF.

V is TRBV27 and J is TRBJ2-7, with TRBD1 identical over 7 bases. The germline CDR1 and CDR2 sequences are MNHEY and SMNVEV (reference sequence). With V trimmed by 5 bases and J by 4 bases, 8 bases remained unmatched. This CDR3 is 14 amino acids long. The CDR3 bases are TGTGCCAGCAGTCCCGGGACAGCTCCTTACGAGCAGTACTTC. Its translation: CASSPGTAPYEQYF.